This is a list of T cell receptor beta chains from one sample in a study of T-cell memory formation after mild COVID-19. One entry per CDR3 protein, called by TCRdb with MiXCR from the 5' RACE reads. Here the sample spans under 300,000 distinct CDR3 sequences, 15% to 20% being singletons. Sequencing was done on a sample of PBMCs or a T cell subset sorted from them (not recorded which). The receptor set was obtained from a man aged 18 to 29 who had mild COVID-19 (a few samples of this study predate the infection). Cell type and time point are not known. Both conserved end residues are part of each CDR3. D genes are given only for firm matches. Clone sizes are given selectively: once, few, many, or a class where the clone is expanded.

V	D	size	J	DNA	CDR3
TRBV18	TRBD1	few	TRBJ2-1	TGTGCCAGCTCACCGGGACAGGGGTCCTACAATGAGCAGTTCTTC	CASSPGQGSYNEQFF
TRBV7-2	TRBD1	many	TRBJ1-4	TGTGCCAGCAGCCAGAGGACAGGGAGGAATGAAAAACTGTTTTTT	CASSQRTGRNEKLFF
TRBV6-6	TRBD1	-	TRBJ1-4	TGTGCCAGCAGCCGTACCTCAGGGGGCATATATGAAAAACTGTTTTTT	CASSRTSGGIYEKLFF
TRBV20-1	-	once	TRBJ1-6	TGCAGTGCCCCACCGTTTGGGGGGGCGAAGGCAGATTCACCCCTCCACTTT	CSAPPFGGAKADSPLHF
TRBV3-1	TRBD1	-	TRBJ2-5	TGTGCCAGCAGCCAAGCTGGACAGGGAAGAGAGACCCAGTACTTC	CASSQAGQGRETQYF
TRBV12-3/TRBV12-4	TRBD2	-	TRBJ2-1	TGTGCCAGCATCCAGACTAGCGCGTACGCGAATGAGCAGTTCTTC	CASIQTSAYANEQFF
TRBV6-2/TRBV6-3	-	-	TRBJ2-6	TGTGCCAGCAGTTACCGGTTGGGTCCCTCTGGGGCCAACGTCCTGACTTTC	CASSYRLGPSGANVLTF
TRBV7-2	-	once	TRBJ2-1	TGTGCCAGCAGCTCACATCAAGCGGTATCCTACAATGAGCAGTTCTTC	CASSSHQAVSYNEQFF
TRBV6-5	TRBD1	-	TRBJ1-4	TGTGCCAGCAGTTACGGGGGACAGGGATTTGCCGGTGAAAAACTGTTTTTT	CASSYGGQGFAGEKLFF
TRBV5-1	TRBD2	many	TRBJ2-2	TGCGCCAGCAGCTCTAGGACTAGCGGGGGCCCCCTGAACACCGGGGAGCTGTTTTTT	CASSSRTSGGPLNTGELFF
TRBV12-3/TRBV12-4	-	-	TRBJ1-6	TGTGCCAGCACCCTCGAAGGTTCCCGCTTACTCCACTTT	CASTLEGSRLLHF
TRBV15	-	few	TRBJ2-5	TGTGCCACCAGGGGGCAGGAGACCCAGTACTTC	CATRGQETQYF
TRBV7-2	TRBD1	-	TRBJ2-1	TGTGCCAGCAGCTTAGCGATGGCAGGGGGCTACAATGAGCAGTTCTTC	CASSLAMAGGYNEQFF
TRBV28	TRBD2	few	TRBJ2-2	TGTGCCAGCAGTTACAGCGGGGGGGCGAGCACCGGGGAGCTGTTTTTT	CASSYSGGASTGELFF
TRBV4-3	-	few	TRBJ1-5	TGCGCCAGCAGCCAAGATCTTTTTCAGCCCCAGCATTTT	CASSQDLFQPQHF
TRBV30	TRBD1	-	TRBJ1-1	TGTGCCTGGGACAGGGACACTGAAGCTTTCTTT	CAWDRDTEAFF
TRBV4-1	-	many	TRBJ2-3	TGCGCCAGCAGCCAAGAGAATCGGGAGGCAGGGGAATATACGCAGTATTTT	CASSQENREAGEYTQYF
TRBV20-1	TRBD2	few	TRBJ2-7	TGCAGTGCGCCGGCTCGGGCGGGGGGAGAGGCCGAGCAGTACTTC	CSAPARAGGEAEQYF
TRBV4-3	-	-	TRBJ2-6	TGCGCCAGCAGCCAAGTTACTGGGGCCAACGTCCTGACTTTC	CASSQVTGANVLTF
TRBV5-1	-	-	TRBJ2-4	TGCGCCAGCAGCTTGGAGGTCGGCAAAAACATTCAGTACTTC	CASSLEVGKNIQYF
TRBV28	-	-	TRBJ1-6	TGTGCCAGCACCATAGGGGGAAATTCACCCCTCCACTTT	CASTIGGNSPLHF
TRBV4-1	-	-	TRBJ2-3	TGCGCCAGCAGGCAGACAGGCGCGGATACGCAGTATTTT	CASRQTGADTQYF
TRBV20-1	-	-	TRBJ2-5	TGCAGTGCTCTATCGGGGGGCGCGGAGACCCAGTACTTC	CSALSGGAETQYF
TRBV15	-	few	TRBJ1-4	TGTGCCACCAGCAGAGATCCACAGGGAGAAGAAAAACTGTTTTTT	CATSRDPQGEEKLFF
TRBV5-6	TRBD2	few	TRBJ2-3	TGTGCCAGCAGCTGGGGCCTAGCGGGGGGGAGCACAGATACGCAGTATTTT	CASSWGLAGGSTDTQYF
TRBV4-2	-	-	TRBJ2-4	TGTGCCAGCAGCCAAGATCTTTATAGCATCAAAAACATTCAGTACTTC	CASSQDLYSIKNIQYF
TRBV5-1	TRBD1	few	TRBJ1-2	TGCGCCAGCAGCACGGAGGGGGCGAACTATGGCTACACCTTC	CASSTEGANYGYTF
TRBV5-1	-	-	TRBJ1-2	TGCGCCAGCAGCCCCAGCAGTCCTAGCTATGGCTACACCTTC	CASSPSSPSYGYTF
TRBV29-1	-	-	TRBJ1-4	TGCAGCGTTGCCAATGAAATCGGGGGAGGCCACCCTAATGAAAAACTGTTTTTT	CSVANEIGGGHPNEKLFF
TRBV5-6	TRBD2	-	TRBJ2-1	TGTGCCAGCAGCTCTATAGCGGGGAACAATGAGCAGTTCTTC	CASSSIAGNNEQFF
TRBV5-1	TRBD1	few	TRBJ1-2	TGCGCCAGCAGCTTCGAAACGACAGGGATGGGCTATGGCTACACCTTC	CASSFETTGMGYGYTF
TRBV5-1	TRBD1	-	TRBJ1-1	TGCGCCAGCAGCTTCCAGGGGGCGCGGAACACTGAAGCTTTCTTT	CASSFQGARNTEAFF
TRBV12-3/TRBV12-4	-	few	TRBJ2-7	TGTGCCAGCAGCCTGACAGCCATCTCCTACGAGCAGTACTTC	CASSLTAISYEQYF
TRBV20-1	-	-	TRBJ1-2	TGCAGTGCTGCCAATTCGGGGGGGTCGCACTATGGCTACACCTTC	CSAANSGGSHYGYTF
TRBV11-1	TRBD1	-	TRBJ1-6	TGTGCCAGCAGCTCTCCGACAGGGGGTAATTCACCCCTCCACTTT	CASSSPTGGNSPLHF
TRBV7-9	-	few	TRBJ1-2	TGTGCCAGCAGCCGTCCCCAGGTGGACTATGGCTACACCTTC	CASSRPQVDYGYTF
TRBV9	-	few	TRBJ2-2	TGTGCCAGCAGCGTAGGGGTGGGGAAGAACACCGGGGAGCTGTTTTTT	CASSVGVGKNTGELFF
TRBV6-2/TRBV6-3	TRBD2	many	TRBJ2-5	TGTGCCAGCAGACGATTTAGCGGGAGCCAAGAGACCCAGTACTTC	CASRRFSGSQETQYF
TRBV27	-	-	TRBJ1-2	TGTGCCAGCAGTGAACAGGGTACCTATGGCTACACCTTC	CASSEQGTYGYTF
TRBV7-8	-	many	TRBJ2-2	TGTGCCAGCAGCTTTCAGGGAGTGTCGGCCGGGGAGCTGTTTTTT	CASSFQGVSAGELFF
TRBV12-3/TRBV12-4	TRBD1	-	TRBJ2-1	TGTGCCAGCAGTTTCGACAGGGATAGTGGTGAGCAGTTCTTC	CASSFDRDSGEQFF
TRBV4-3	TRBD2	many	TRBJ2-3	TGCGCCAGCAGCCAAGATCTAGCGGGGGGTGCAGATACGCAGTATTTT	CASSQDLAGGADTQYF
TRBV4-2	-	-	TRBJ1-5	TGTGCCAGCAGCCAATTCAGGGGCACTCAGCCCCAGCATTTT	CASSQFRGTQPQHF
TRBV21-1	-	-	TRBJ1-6	TGTGCCAGCAGCCCTCCGTGGCGTTCACCCCTCCACTTT	CASSPPWRSPLHF
TRBV12-3/TRBV12-4	TRBD2	-	TRBJ2-5	TGTGCCAGCAGGCTAGCGGGGGAAGAGACCCAGTACTTC	CASRLAGEETQYF
TRBV4-3	-	-	TRBJ2-7	TGCGCCAGCAGCACCCGACAGCGGTCTGAGCAGTACTTC	CASSTRQRSEQYF
TRBV30	-	few	TRBJ2-2	TGTGCCTGGAGTGTTCTCACTGGGGAGCTGTTTTTT	CAWSVLTGELFF
TRBV2	-	-	TRBJ2-3	TGTGCCAGCAGTCGGGCCCCAGAGGCAGATACGCAGTATTTT	CASSRAPEADTQYF
TRBV6-2/TRBV6-3	-	few	TRBJ2-3	TGTGCCAGCCGCGCGAGGCTTAGCACAGATACGCAGTATTTT	CASRARLSTDTQYF
TRBV4-2	TRBD2	many	TRBJ2-1	TGTGCCAGCAGCCTCTCAACCGGGACTAGCGGGGGTGATGAGCAGTTCTTC	CASSLSTGTSGGDEQFF
TRBV12-3/TRBV12-4	-	few	TRBJ1-1	TGTGCCAGCACCCTACGGTTAATGAACACTGAAGCTTTCTTT	CASTLRLMNTEAFF
TRBV11-1	-	-	TRBJ1-2	TGTGCCAGCAGCTTCTCGTTGAAGGATAACTATGGCTACACCTTC	CASSFSLKDNYGYTF
TRBV7-9	-	many	TRBJ2-2	TGTGCCAGCAGCTCCAAGCGGGCCCGGAACACCGGGGAGCTGTTTTTT	CASSSKRARNTGELFF
TRBV6-2/TRBV6-3	TRBD1	-	TRBJ1-2	TGTGCCAGCAGTTACAACCGGGACAGTGAGAACTATGGCTACACCTTC	CASSYNRDSENYGYTF